The 18 T cell receptor beta chains below all came from one sample that was sequenced in a study of T cells after yellow fever vaccination. TCRdb passed the 5' RACE reads through MiXCR, listing each CDR3 protein once. The sample comprises 400,000 or so distinct CDR3 sequences, around 20% of which are singletons, and roughly a sixth rests with the top ten. This specimen was PBMCs, taken before the yellow fever booster vaccination. Every receptor here comes from a man aged 18 to 29 who received the YFV17D yellow fever vaccine.

The chain couples TRBV4-2 to TRBJ2-3; 9 bases line up with TRBD2. Germline-derived CDR1 and CDR2 are LGHNA and YNFKEQ. CDR3 length equals 17 residues. Trimming took 0 bases from V and 1 from J; bases not matched to a gene: 5. The CDR3 is CASSQDGQRGGTDTQYF. The CDR3 nucleotides are TGTGCCAGCAGCCAAGATGGGCAGCGGGGGGGCACAGATACGCAGTATTTT.

This clonotype appeared a few times. The chain joins TRBV20-1 to TRBJ2-3, with 7 bases identical to TRBD1. The CDR3 totals 16 residues. Germline CDR1 is DFQATT and CDR2 is SNEGSKA (reference sequence). The CDR3 nucleotides read TGCAGCGGGTGGGAACCTACAGGGGACAGCACAGATACGCAGTATTTT. Residues: CSGWEPTGDSTDTQYF.

The chain recombines TRBV4-1 with TRBJ2-3; the D gene is possibly TRBD2 (6 bases). The CDR3 consists of 15 residues. CDR1 and CDR2 from the germline V gene are MGHRA and YSYEKL. The V gene lost 1 base and the J gene lost 5 bases, with 13 bases spanning the gap. The CDR3 here is CASSQGGRGLDTQYF. Here the CDR3 DNA reads TGCGCCAGCAGCCAAGGGGGAAGGGGACTAGATACGCAGTATTTT.

This clonotype appeared a few times. Here the CDR3 DNA reads TGCGCCAGCAGCCGGTCACCATGGGGCGATGAGCAGTTCTTC. Its protein product is CASSRSPWGDEQFF. The chain employs TRBV4-3 and TRBJ2-1; D is perhaps TRBD1 (5 bases). Per germline, CDR1 LGHNA and CDR2 YSLEER. The CDR3 extends over 14 amino acids. The V gene lost 4 bases and the J gene lost 8 bases, with 15 bases spanning the gap.

This clonotype occurred many times. CDR3 DNA: TGTGCCAGCAGCTTATCCGGGGAGCTGTTTTTT. Its translation is CASSLSGELFF. V and J are TRBV7-3 and TRBJ2-2, with D uncertain. V was cut by 2 bases and J by 6 bases, with 1 base left in between. The CDR3 consists of 11 residues. Germline V gives CDR1 SGHTA, CDR2 FQGTGA.

This clonotype was seen only a few times. The CDR3 here is CASSLTVRTEAFF. The CDR3 DNA is TGTGCCAGCAGTCTCACCGTAAGGACTGAAGCTTTCTTT. This sequence joins TRBV12-3 or TRBV12-4 and TRBJ1-1; D unresolved. The CDR3 runs to 13 residues. V lost 5 bases to trimming and J lost 5 bases, with 12 bases between them.

This clonotype was counted between two and nine times. This chain joins TRBV7-2 and TRBJ2-1; D possibly uses TRBD1 or TRBD2 (5 bases each). Germline V gene lookup returns CDR1 SGHTA and CDR2 FQGNSA. The CDR3 covers 15 residues. Trimming pared 2 bases from V and 4 bases from J, leaving 12 bases between. The CDR3 sequence: CASSLMGDGYNEQFF. The CDR3 DNA is TGTGCCAGCAGCTTAATGGGGGACGGTTACAATGAGCAGTTCTTC.

This clonotype was detected a few times. V gene TRBV15 combines with J gene TRBJ2-2; a possible D gene is TRBD2 (6 bases). The length of the CDR3 is 18 residues. In germline, CDR1 is LNHNV, CDR2 YYDKDF (reference sequence). V lost 3 bases to trimming and J lost 2 bases, with 19 bases between them. The CDR3 loop reads CATSSAPGLPNNTGELFF. The CDR3 nucleotides read TGTGCCACCAGCAGTGCCCCGGGACTTCCAAATAACACCGGGGAGCTGTTTTTT.

This clonotype was seen more than once but under ten times. The chain carries TRBV6-2 or TRBV6-3 and TRBJ2-7, with D uncertain. There are 12 residues in the CDR3. Trimming shortened V by 4 bases and J by 3 bases, and 7 bases separated the two germline ends. CDR1 and CDR2 (germline): MNHEY, SVGEGT. The CDR3 nucleotides read TGTGCCAGCAGTTTTCGCGGCTACGAGCAGTACGTC. Protein sequence: CASSFRGYEQYV.

This clonotype showed up just once. V is TRBV2 and J is TRBJ2-4; D is ambiguous. CDR3 length: 15 residues. The germline V gene has CDR1 SNHLY and CDR2 FYNNEI. With 5 bases removed from V and 3 bases from J, the gap between germline ends came to 14 bases. CDR3 loop: CASSPEDGHKNIQYF. The CDR3 nucleotides are TGTGCCAGCAGTCCCGAGGACGGCCACAAAAACATTCAGTACTTC.

This clonotype was counted between two and nine times. The J gene is TRBJ2-1, the V gene TRBV12-3 or TRBV12-4; 11 nucleotides match TRBD2. With V trimmed by 6 bases and J by 2 bases, 3 bases remained unmatched. The CDR3 is 15 amino acids. The CDR3 reads CASRVSGGAYNEQFF. CDR3 in DNA: TGTGCCAGCAGGGTTAGCGGGGGGGCCTACAATGAGCAGTTCTTC.

This clonotype has just a few counts. J is TRBJ1-4 and V is TRBV5-1, with D possibly matching TRBD1 (5 bases). The CDR3 runs to 16 residues. Trimming removed 4 bases from V and 6 bases from J, with 19 bases in between. The germline CDR1 and CDR2 sequences are SGHRS and YFSETQ. CDR3 coding DNA: TGCGCCAGCAGCACCGGGACCTTTGTGGGGTATGAAAAACTGTTTTTT. Translating gives CASSTGTFVGYEKLFF. Full variable domain (outside the CDR3, taken from reference TRBV5-1 and TRBJ1-4): KAGVTQTPRYLIKTRGQQVTLSCSPISGHRSVSWYQQTPGQGLQFLFEYFSETQRNKGNFPGRFSGRQFSNSRSEMNVSTLELGDSALYLCASSTGTFVGYEKLFFGSGTQLSVL.

This clonotype was counted between two and nine times. This chain uses TRBV6-1 with TRBJ2-2; D remains ambiguous. This CDR3 contains 15 residues. The V gene's germline CDR1 is MNHNS and CDR2 SASEGT. Trimming stripped 4 bases from V and 5 bases from J, with 14 bases between. The CDR3: CASSVPISVTGELFF. The CDR3 DNA reads as TGTGCCAGCAGTGTTCCCATATCAGTGACCGGGGAGCTGTTTTTT.

This clonotype was picked up many times. The chain recombines TRBV27 with TRBJ2-7, with 13 positions matching TRBD2. Germline-derived CDR1 and CDR2 are MNHEY and SMNVEV (reference sequence). The CDR3 is 15 residues long. Trimming cost V 5 bases and J 1 base; bases outside gene matches: 2. The CDR3 DNA follows: TGTGCCAGCAGTCCGACTAGCGGGGGGTCCTACGAGCAGTACGTC. Amino acid sequence: CASSPTSGGSYEQYV.

This clonotype was detected only a few times. The V and J genes are TRBV6-5 and TRBJ1-2; 9 nucleotides line up with TRBD1. This CDR3 contains 16 residues. The V and J ends lost 7 bases and 1 base, in that order; junction bases with no gene match: 10. The germline gives CDR1 MNHEY, CDR2 SVGAGI. The CDR3 here is CASNPGQGIGNYGYTF. DNA for the CDR3: TGTGCCAGCAACCCCGGACAGGGGATTGGTAACTATGGCTACACCTTC.

V usage is TRBV12-3 or TRBV12-4 and J usage is TRBJ2-7; 8 positions match TRBD2. Trimming cost V 1 base and J 3 bases; bases outside gene matches: 5. CDR3 length equals 15 residues. DNA for the CDR3: TGTGCCAGCAGTTTAGGAGCGGGGGCGCACTACGAGCAGTACTTC. As protein: CASSLGAGAHYEQYF.

The V and J genes are TRBV28 and TRBJ2-3, with unresolved D. This CDR3 region has 14 residues. With 10 bases removed from V and 3 bases from J, the gap between germline ends came to 17 bases. Germline V CDR1 and CDR2: MDHEN, SYDVKM. DNA of the CDR3: TGTGCCACCATCAAAAGCCGGGCTACAGATACGCAGTATTTT. This translates into CATIKSRATDTQYF.

The chain combines TRBV2 with TRBJ2-1; 10 bases match TRBD2. Germline V gene lookup returns CDR1 SNHLY and CDR2 FYNNEI. Unmatched junction bases numbered 14, after V lost 7 bases and J lost 8 bases. This CDR3 has 16 residues. CDR3 sequence: CASTPWRTSGRHEQFF. For the CDR3, the DNA is TGTGCCAGCACCCCGTGGAGGACTAGCGGTCGACATGAGCAGTTCTTC.